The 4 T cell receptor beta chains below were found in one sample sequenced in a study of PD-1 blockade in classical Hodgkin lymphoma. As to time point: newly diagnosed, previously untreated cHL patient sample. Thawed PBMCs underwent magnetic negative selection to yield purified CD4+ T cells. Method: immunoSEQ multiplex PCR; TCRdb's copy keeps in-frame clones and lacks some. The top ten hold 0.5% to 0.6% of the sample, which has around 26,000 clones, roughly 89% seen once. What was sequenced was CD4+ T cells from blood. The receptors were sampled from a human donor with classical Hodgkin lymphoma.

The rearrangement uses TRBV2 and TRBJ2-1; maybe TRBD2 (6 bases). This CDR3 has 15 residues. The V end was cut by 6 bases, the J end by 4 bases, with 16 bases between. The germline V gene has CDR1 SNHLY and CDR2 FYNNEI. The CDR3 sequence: CASSEGLPGYNEQFF. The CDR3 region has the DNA TGTGCCAGCAGCGAGGGACTCCCGGGATACAATGAGCAGTTCTTC.

The CDR3 sequence: CASSRSSYEQYF. CDR3 bases: TGTGCCAGCAGCAGAAGCTCCTACGAGCAGTACTTC. V usage is TRBV7-2 and J usage is TRBJ2-7; no definite D call. Deletions cut 5 bases from V and 0 bases from J, with 5 bases between. CDR3 length equals 12 residues. The germline V gene encodes CDR1 SGHTA and CDR2 FQGNSA.

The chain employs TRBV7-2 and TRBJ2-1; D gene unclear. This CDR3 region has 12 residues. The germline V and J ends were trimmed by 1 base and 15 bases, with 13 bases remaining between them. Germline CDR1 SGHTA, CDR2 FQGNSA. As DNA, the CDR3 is TGTGCCAGCAGCTTAGGGAACAGAAGGCGGTTCTTC. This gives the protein CASSLGNRRRFF.

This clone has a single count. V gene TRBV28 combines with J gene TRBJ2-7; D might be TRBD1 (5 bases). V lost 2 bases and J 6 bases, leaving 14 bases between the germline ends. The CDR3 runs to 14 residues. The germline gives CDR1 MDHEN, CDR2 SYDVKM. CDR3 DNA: TGTGCCAGCAGTTTACTGGCAGGGCATAGCGAGCAGTACTTC. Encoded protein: CASSLLAGHSEQYF. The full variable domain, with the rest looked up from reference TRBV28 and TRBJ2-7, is DVKVTQSSRYLVKRTGEKVFLECVQDMDHENMFWYRQDPGLGLRLIYFSYDVKMKEKGDIPEGYSVSREKKERFSLILESASTNQTSMYLCASSLLAGHSEQYFGPGTRLTVT.